The entry below describes one T cell receptor (beta chain). This sample stems from a study of T cell repertoires in cytomegalovirus infection. TCRdb re-analysed the reads in MiXCR, keeping a single row per CDR3 protein. The sample consists of under 800,000 distinct CDR3 sequences, 24% of them appearing once. This CDR3 comprises 18 residues. Germline CDR1 reads MGHRA; CDR2 reads YSYEKL. Trimming at V came to 4 bases and at J to 3 bases, leaving 16 bases not matched to a gene. Sequences were obtained from CD8+ T cells from PBMCs. The chain combines TRBV4-1 with TRBJ1-2; 8 nucleotides align to TRBD1. This clonotype was obtained from a human donor in good health (CMV status not recorded). Some clones in this sample may be carry-over from other donors' samples. CDR3 sequence: CASSRHLTTGDQDYGYTF. CDR3 sequence (DNA): TGCGCCAGCAGCCGTCACCTTACGACAGGGGATCAGGACTATGGCTACACCTTC.